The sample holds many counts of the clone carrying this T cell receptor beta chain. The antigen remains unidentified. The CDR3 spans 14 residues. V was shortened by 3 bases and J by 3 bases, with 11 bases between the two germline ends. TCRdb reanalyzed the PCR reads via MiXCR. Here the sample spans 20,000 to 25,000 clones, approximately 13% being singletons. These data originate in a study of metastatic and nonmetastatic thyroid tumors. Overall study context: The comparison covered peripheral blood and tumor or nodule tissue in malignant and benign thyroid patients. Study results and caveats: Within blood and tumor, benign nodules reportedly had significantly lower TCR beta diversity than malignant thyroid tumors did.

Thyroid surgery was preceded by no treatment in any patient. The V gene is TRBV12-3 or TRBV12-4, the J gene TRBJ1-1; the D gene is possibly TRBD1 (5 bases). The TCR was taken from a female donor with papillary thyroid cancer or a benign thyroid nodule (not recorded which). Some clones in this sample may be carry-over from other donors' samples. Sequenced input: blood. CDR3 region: CASSLVGRDTEAFF. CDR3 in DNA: TGTGCCAGCAGTTTGGTGGGGCGGGACACTGAAGCTTTCTTT.